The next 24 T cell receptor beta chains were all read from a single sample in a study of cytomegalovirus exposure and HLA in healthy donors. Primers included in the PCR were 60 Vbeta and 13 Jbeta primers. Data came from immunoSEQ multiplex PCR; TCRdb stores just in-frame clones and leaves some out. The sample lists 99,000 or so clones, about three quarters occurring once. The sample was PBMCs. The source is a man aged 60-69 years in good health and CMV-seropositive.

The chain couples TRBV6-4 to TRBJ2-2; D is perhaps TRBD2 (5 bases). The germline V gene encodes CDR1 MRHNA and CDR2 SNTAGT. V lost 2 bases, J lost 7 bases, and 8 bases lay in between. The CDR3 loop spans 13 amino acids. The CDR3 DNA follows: TGTGCCAGCAGTGACGGGGAGCGCGGGGAGCTGTTTTTT. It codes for CASSDGERGELFF.

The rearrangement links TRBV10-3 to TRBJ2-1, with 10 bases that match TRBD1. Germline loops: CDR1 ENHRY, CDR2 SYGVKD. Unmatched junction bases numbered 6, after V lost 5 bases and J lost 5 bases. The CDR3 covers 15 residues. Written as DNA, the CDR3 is TGTGCCATCAGTCCGGGACAGGGGACAAACAATGAGCAGTTCTTC. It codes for CAISPGQGTNNEQFF.

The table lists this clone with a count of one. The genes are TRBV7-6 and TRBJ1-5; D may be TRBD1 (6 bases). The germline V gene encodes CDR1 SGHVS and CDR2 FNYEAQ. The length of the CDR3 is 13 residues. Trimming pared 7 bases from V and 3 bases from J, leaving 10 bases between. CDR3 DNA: TGTGCCAGCACCGACAGGCACAATCAGCCCCAGCATTTT. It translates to CASTDRHNQPQHF.

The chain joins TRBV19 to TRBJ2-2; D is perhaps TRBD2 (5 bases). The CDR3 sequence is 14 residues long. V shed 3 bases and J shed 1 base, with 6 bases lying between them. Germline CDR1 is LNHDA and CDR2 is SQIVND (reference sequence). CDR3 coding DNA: TGTGCCAGTAGTATTGCGGGGAACACCGGGGAGCTGTTTTTT. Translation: CASSIAGNTGELFF. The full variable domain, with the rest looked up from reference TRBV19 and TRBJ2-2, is DGGITQSPKYLFRKEGQNVTLSCEQNLNHDAMYWYRQDPGQGLRLIYYSQIVNDFQKGDIAEGYSVSREKKESFPLTVTSAQKNPTAFYLCASSIAGNTGELFFGEGSRLTVL.

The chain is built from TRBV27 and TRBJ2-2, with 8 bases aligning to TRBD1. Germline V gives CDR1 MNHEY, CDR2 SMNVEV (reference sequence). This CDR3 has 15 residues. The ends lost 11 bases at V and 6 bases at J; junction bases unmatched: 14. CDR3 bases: TGTGCCCCCCAACCTCAGGGGGCCTCGTCCGGGGAGCTGTTTTTT. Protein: CAPQPQGASSGELFF.

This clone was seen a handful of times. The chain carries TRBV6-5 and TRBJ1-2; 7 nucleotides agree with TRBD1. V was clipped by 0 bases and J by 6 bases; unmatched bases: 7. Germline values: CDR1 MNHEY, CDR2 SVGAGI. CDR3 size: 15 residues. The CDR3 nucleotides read TGTGCCAGCAGTTACTCAATCGTGACAGGGAATGGCTACACCTTC. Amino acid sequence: CASSYSIVTGNGYTF.

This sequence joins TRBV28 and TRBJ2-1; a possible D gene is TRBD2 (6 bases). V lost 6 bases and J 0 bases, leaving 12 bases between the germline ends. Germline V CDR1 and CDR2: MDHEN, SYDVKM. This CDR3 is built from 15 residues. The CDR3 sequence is CASSGLGGSYNEQFF. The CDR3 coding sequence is TGTGCCAGCAGCGGGCTGGGGGGCTCCTACAATGAGCAGTTCTTC.

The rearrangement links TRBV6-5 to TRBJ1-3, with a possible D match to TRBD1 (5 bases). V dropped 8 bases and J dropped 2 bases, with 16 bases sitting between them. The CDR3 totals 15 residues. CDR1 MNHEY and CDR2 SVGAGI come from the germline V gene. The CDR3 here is CASARMGGAGNTIYF. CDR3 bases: TGTGCCAGCGCGCGCATGGGGGGTGCTGGAAACACCATATATTTT.

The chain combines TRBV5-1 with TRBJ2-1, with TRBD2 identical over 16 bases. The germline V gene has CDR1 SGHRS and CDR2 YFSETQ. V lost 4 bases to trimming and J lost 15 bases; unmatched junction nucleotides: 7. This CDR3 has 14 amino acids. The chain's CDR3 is CASSPGTSGGALFF. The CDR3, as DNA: TGCGCCAGCAGCCCTGGGACTAGCGGGGGGGCACTGTTCTTC. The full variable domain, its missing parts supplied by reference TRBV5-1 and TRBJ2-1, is KAGVTQTPRYLIKTRGQQVTLSCSPISGHRSVSWYQQTPGQGLQFLFEYFSETQRNKGNFPGRFSGRQFSNSRSEMNVSTLELGDSALYLCASSPGTSGGALFFGPGTRLTVL.

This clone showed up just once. CDR3 protein: CASSGQGRFDEQYF. CDR3 coding DNA: TGTGCCAGCAGCGGACAGGGGAGATTTGACGAGCAGTACTTC. This chain connects TRBV28 to TRBJ2-7, with 9 positions matching TRBD1. The germline gives CDR1 MDHEN, CDR2 SYDVKM. The CDR3 extends over 14 amino acids. The J segment lost 5 bases and the V segment lost 6 bases, leaving 8 bases of the junction unmatched. The full variable domain, completed using reference TRBV28 and TRBJ2-7, is DVKVTQSSRYLVKRTGEKVFLECVQDMDHENMFWYRQDPGLGLRLIYFSYDVKMKEKGDIPEGYSVSREKKERFSLILESASTNQTSMYLCASSGQGRFDEQYFGPGTRLTVT.

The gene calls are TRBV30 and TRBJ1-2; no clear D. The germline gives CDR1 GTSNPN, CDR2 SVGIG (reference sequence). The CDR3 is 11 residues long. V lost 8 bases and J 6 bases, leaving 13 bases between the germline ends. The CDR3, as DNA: TGTGCCCGGGATTGGGGTCATGGCTACACCTTC. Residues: CARDWGHGYTF.

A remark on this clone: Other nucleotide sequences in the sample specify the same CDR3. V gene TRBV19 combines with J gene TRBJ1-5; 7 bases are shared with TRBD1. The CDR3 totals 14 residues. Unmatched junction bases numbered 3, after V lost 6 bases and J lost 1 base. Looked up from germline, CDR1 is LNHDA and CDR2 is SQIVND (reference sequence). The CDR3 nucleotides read TGTGCCAGTAGAACGGACAGGAGCAATCAGCCCCAGCATTTT. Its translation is CASRTDRSNQPQHF. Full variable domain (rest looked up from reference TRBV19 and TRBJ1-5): DGGITQSPKYLFRKEGQNVTLSCEQNLNHDAMYWYRQDPGQGLRLIYYSQIVNDFQKGDIAEGYSVSREKKESFPLTVTSAQKNPTAFYLCASRTDRSNQPQHFGDGTRLSIL.

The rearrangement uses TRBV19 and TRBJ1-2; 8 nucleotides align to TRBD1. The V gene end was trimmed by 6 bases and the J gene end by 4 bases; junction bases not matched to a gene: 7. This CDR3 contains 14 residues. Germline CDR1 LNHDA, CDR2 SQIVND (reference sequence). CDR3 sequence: CASSRTGPGYGYTF. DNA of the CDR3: TGTGCCAGTAGCCGGACAGGGCCGGGCTATGGCTACACCTTC.

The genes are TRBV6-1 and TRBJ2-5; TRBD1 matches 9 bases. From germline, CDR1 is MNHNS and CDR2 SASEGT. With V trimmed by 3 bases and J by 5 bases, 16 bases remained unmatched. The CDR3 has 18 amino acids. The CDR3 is CASSDGDRAAASTETQYF. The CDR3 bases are TGTGCCAGCAGTGACGGGGACAGGGCGGCCGCCTCAACTGAGACCCAGTACTTC.

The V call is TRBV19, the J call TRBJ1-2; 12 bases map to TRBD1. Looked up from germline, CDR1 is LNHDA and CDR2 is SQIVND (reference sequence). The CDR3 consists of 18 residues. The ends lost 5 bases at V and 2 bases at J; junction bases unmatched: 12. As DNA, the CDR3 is TGTGCCAGTAGTCTATACTCGGGACAGGGGGCGGCGAACTATGGCTACACCTTC. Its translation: CASSLYSGQGAANYGYTF.

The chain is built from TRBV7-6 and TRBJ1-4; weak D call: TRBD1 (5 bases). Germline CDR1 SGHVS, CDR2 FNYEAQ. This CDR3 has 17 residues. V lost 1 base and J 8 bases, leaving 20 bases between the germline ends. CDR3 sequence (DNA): TGTGCCAGCAGCTTAGGGACAACCTCGAACGCGGGGGAAAAACTGTTTTTT. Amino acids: CASSLGTTSNAGEKLFF.

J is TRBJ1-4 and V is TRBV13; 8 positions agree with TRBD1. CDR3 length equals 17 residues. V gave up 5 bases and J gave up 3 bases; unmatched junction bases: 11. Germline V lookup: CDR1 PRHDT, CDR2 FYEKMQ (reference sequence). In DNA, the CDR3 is TGTGCCAGCAGCCATAAGGCGGGGACAGGAGCTAATGAAAAACTGTTTTTT. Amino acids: CASSHKAGTGANEKLFF. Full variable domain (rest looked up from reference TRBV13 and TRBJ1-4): AAGVIQSPRHLIKEKRETATLKCYPIPRHDTVYWYQQGPGQDPQFLISFYEKMQSDKGSIPDRFSAQQFSDYHSELNMSSLELGDSALYFCASSHKAGTGANEKLFFGSGTQLSVL.

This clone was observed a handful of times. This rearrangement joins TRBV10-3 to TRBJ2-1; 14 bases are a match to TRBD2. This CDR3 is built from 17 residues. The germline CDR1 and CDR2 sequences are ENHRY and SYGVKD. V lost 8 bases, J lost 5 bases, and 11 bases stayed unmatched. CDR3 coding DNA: TGTGCCATCGGCACCCAAGGACTAGCGGGGGGTCACAATGAGCAGTTCTTC. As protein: CAIGTQGLAGGHNEQFF.

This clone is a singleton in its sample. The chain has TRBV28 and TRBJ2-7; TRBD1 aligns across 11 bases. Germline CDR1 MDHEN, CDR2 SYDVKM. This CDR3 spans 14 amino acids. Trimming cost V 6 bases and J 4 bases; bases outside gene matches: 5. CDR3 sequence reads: CASSPWDRGYEQYF. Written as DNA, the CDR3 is TGTGCCAGCAGCCCCTGGGACAGGGGGTACGAGCAGTACTTC.

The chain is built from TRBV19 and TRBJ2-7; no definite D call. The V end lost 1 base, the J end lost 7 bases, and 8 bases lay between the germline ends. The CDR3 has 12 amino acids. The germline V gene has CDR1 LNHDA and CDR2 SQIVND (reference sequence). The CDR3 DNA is TGTGCCAGTAGTATAGGGGCTGAAGAGCAGTACTTC. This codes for CASSIGAEEQYF.

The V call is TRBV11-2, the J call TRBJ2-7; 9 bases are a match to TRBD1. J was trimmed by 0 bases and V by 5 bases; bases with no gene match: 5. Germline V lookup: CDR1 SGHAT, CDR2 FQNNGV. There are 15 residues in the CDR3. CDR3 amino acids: CASSTGQGRSYEQYF. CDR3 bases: TGTGCCAGCAGCACGGGACAGGGACGCTCCTACGAGCAGTACTTC.

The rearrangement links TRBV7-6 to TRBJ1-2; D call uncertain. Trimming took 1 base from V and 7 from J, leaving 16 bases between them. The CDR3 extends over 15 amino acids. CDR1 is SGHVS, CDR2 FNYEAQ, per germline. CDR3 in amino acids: CASSLGNDGVFGYTF. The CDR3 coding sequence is TGTGCCAGCAGCTTAGGGAACGACGGGGTCTTTGGCTACACCTTC.

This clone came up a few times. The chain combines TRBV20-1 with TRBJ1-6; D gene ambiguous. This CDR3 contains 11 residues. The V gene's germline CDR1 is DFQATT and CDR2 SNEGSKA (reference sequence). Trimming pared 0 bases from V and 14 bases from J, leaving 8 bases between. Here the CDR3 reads CSARDVSTLHF. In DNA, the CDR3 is TGCAGTGCTAGAGATGTCTCTACCCTCCACTTT.

CDR3 DNA sequence: TGCGCCAGCAGCCAAGGTTCTACAGGGGGGTCCTACGAGCAGTACTTC. This translates into CASSQGSTGGSYEQYF. The gene calls are TRBV4-1 and TRBJ2-7; the match to TRBD1 covers 8 bases. The ends lost 1 base at V and 1 base at J; junction bases unmatched: 6. This CDR3 region has 16 residues. Germline lookup yields CDR1 MGHRA and CDR2 YSYEKL.